Detailed here is one TCR beta chain. Its matching antigen is unknown. TCRdb's table, derived via immunoSEQ multiplex PCR, lists solely in-frame clones and lacks some. The sample includes tens of thousands of clones, 90% to 95% of them seen just once. This sample is part of a study of graft-versus-host responses after intestinal transplantation. This CDR3 comprises 15 residues. Germline CDR1 and CDR2: MNHEY and SVGAGI. Trimming removed 1 base from V and 3 bases from J; junction bases left unmatched: 4. Specimen: unstimulated CD8+ T cells sorted from spleen or lymph node cells, collected before intestinal transplant. The chain has TRBV6-5 and TRBJ2-3; 7 nucleotides match TRBD2. The receptor's source is a human donor who received an intestinal transplant. The CDR3 nucleotides read TGTGCCAGCAGTTACTGGCAGGGAGGGACAGATACGCAGTATTTT. This translates into CASSYWQGGTDTQYF.